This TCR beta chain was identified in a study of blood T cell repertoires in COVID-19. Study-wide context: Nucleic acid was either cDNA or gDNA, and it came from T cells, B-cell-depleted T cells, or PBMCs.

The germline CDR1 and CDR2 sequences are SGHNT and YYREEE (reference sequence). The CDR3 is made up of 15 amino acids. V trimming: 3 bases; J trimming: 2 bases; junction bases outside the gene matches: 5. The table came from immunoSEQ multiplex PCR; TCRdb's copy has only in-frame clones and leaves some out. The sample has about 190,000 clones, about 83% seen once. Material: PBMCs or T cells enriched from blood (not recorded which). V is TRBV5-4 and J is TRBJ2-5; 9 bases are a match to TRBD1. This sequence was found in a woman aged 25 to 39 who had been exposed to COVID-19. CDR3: CASSSRGTGQETQYF. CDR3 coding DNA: TGTGCCAGCAGCTCCCGGGGGACAGGGCAAGAGACCCAGTACTTC.